Sequencing of this T cell receptor (beta chain) was carried out in a study of immune cell composition in non-small cell lung cancer. Profiling relied on immunoSEQ multiplex PCR, and the TCRdb table lists in-frame clones only, not all of them. The data contain roughly 3,500 clones, roughly 80% of them singletons. Frozen unsorted single-cell suspensions supplied the genomic DNA. Points from the study as a whole: Adenocarcinomas with higher top tumour-associated clone frequency had more reactive TILs. It was not proven that tumour-reactive clones equal dominant tumour-associated clones. Squamous carcinomas (about 75%) more often had tumour-associated clones >0.5% than adenocarcinomas (roughly 33%).

V lost 3 bases and J lost 6; bases outside the gene matches: 9. The CDR3 runs 15 residues. Germline-derived CDR1 and CDR2 are LNHDA and SQIVND (reference sequence). A remark on this clone: Its antigen remains unidentified.

This TCR was recovered from a human donor with non-small cell lung cancer. The rearrangement links TRBV19 to TRBJ1-1, with 8 bases lining up with TRBD1. Sequenced input: lung tumor tissue. The CDR3 DNA reads as TGTGCCAGTAGTATCCGCCGAGACAGGGGACCTGAAGCTTTCTTT. This translates into CASSIRRDRGPEAFF.